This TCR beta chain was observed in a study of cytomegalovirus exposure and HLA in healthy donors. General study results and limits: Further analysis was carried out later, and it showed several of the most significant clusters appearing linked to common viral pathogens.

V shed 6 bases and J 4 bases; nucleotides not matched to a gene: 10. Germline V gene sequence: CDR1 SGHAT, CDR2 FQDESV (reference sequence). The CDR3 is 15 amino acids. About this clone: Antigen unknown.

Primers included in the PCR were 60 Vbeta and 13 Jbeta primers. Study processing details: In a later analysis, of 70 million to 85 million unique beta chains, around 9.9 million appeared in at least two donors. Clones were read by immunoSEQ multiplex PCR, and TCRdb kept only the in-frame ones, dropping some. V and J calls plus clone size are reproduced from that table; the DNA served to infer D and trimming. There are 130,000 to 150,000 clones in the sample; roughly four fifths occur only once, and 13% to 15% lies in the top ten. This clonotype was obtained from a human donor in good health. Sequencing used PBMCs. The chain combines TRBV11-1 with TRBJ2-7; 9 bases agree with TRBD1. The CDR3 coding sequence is TGTGCCAGCAGACAGACCGGGACAGGGACTTACGAGCAGTACTTC. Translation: CASRQTGTGTYEQYF.